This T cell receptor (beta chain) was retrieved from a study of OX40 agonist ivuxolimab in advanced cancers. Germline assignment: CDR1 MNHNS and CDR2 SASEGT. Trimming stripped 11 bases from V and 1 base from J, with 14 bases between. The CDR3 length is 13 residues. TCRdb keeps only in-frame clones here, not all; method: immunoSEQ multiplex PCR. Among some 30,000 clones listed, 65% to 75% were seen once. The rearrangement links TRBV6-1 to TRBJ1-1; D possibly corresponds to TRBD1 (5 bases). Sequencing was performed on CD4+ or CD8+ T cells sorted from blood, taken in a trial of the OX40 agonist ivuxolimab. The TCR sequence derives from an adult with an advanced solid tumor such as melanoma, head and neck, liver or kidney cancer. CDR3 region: CACRLTENTEAFF. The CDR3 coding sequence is TGTGCCTGCCGTTTGACAGAGAACACTGAAGCTTTCTTT.